The 26 T cell receptor beta chains below were found in one sample sequenced in a study of blood T cell repertoires in COVID-19. Repertoires were generated with immunoSEQ multiplex PCR, while TCRdb's copy carries only in-frame clones and drops some. The top ten clones hold around 4.2% of a sample with roughly 110,000 clones, roughly 84% of them seen once. The sequenced sample was peripheral blood. The receptors here all came from a human donor in a cohort sampled during active COVID-19.

This sequence joins TRBV29-1 and TRBJ1-1; no clear D gene. The CDR3 has 12 amino acids. CDR1 and CDR2 (germline): SQVTM, ANQGSEA. Trimming shortened V by 3 bases and J by 6 bases, and 11 bases separated the two germline ends. The CDR3 bases are TGCAGCGTTGAGAGGCATCGCGCTGAAGCTTTCTTT. Protein sequence: CSVERHRAEAFF.

The chain is built from TRBV7-2 and TRBJ2-2, with D tentatively TRBD2 (5 bases). Germline V CDR1 and CDR2: SGHTA, FQGNSA. Trimming left V 0 bases short and J 6 bases short, with 14 bases between. The CDR3 is made up of 16 amino acids. CDR3 region: CASSLAQRGIPGELFF. Written as DNA, the CDR3 is TGTGCCAGCAGCTTAGCTCAACGGGGAATCCCCGGGGAGCTGTTTTTT. The whole variable domain, remainder taken from reference TRBV7-2 and TRBJ2-2, is GAGVSQSPSNKVTEKGKDVELRCDPISGHTALYWYRQSLGQGLEFLIYFQGNSAPDKSGLPSDRFSAERTGGSVSTLTIQRTQQEDSAVYLCASSLAQRGIPGELFFGEGSRLTVL.

The count of this clone is one. The chain combines TRBV6-5 with TRBJ2-2, with TRBD1 as a possible D gene (5 bases). This CDR3 spans 15 amino acids. Germline V gene lookup returns CDR1 MNHEY and CDR2 SVGAGI. V gave up 10 bases and J gave up 2 bases, with 17 bases separating them. The CDR3 protein is CAMGGASVNTGELFF. The CDR3 bases are TGTGCCATGGGTGGGGCCAGCGTAAACACCGGGGAGCTGTTTTTT.

The V and J genes are TRBV28 and TRBJ2-7, with 8 bases that match TRBD2. Germline values: CDR1 MDHEN, CDR2 SYDVKM. Losses at the gene ends were 6 bases for V and 2 bases for J; bases not matched to a gene: 9. This CDR3 has 15 amino acids. The CDR3 DNA is TGTGCCAGCAGCCCCGGGGGGGAGGGAACCTACGAGCAGTACGTC. Its translation is CASSPGGEGTYEQYV.

The chain couples TRBV7-2 to TRBJ1-4, with D maybe TRBD1 (6 bases). The V end was cut by 4 bases, the J end by 8 bases, with 11 bases between. Germline CDR1 is SGHTA and CDR2 is FQGNSA. CDR3 length equals 13 residues. CDR3 residues: CASSSGVEEKLFF. DNA for the CDR3: TGTGCCAGCAGCTCAGGGGTAGAGGAAAAACTGTTTTTT.

The J gene is TRBJ2-1, the V gene TRBV27; D remains unclear. CDR1 is MNHEY and CDR2 is SMNVEV in the germline V gene (reference sequence). V gave up 8 bases and J gave up 3 bases, with 11 bases separating them. The CDR3 has 13 amino acids. CDR3 region: CASRLGLYNEQFF. The CDR3 region has the DNA TGTGCCAGCCGGCTAGGCCTCTACAATGAGCAGTTCTTC.

The V call is TRBV12-3 or TRBV12-4, the J call TRBJ2-1; no clear D gene. The CDR3 is 12 amino acids. The ends were cut back, 6 bases at V and 7 bases at J, with 10 bases in the middle. The CDR3 region is CASSSDWNEQFF. As DNA, the CDR3 is TGTGCCAGCAGCTCCGACTGGAATGAGCAGTTCTTC.

The chain uses TRBV30 and TRBJ1-2, with TRBD1 matching 8 bases. The CDR3 is made up of 15 amino acids. Germline V gene lookup returns CDR1 GTSNPN and CDR2 SVGIG (reference sequence). V shed 2 bases, J shed 5 bases, and the junction held 10 bases outside the gene matches. CDR3 in DNA: TGTGCCTGGAGTTTTGACAGGGGTGAAGTTTATGGCTACACCTTC. Amino acid sequence: CAWSFDRGEVYGYTF.

V is TRBV7-9 and J is TRBJ1-1, with TRBD1 as a possible D gene (5 bases). The V end was cut by 4 bases, the J end by 0 bases, with 12 bases between. This CDR3 is built from 15 residues. CDR1 SEHNR and CDR2 FQNEAQ come from the germline V gene (reference sequence). The CDR3 DNA reads TGTGCCAGCAGCTGGGGGAGGGATATGAACACTGAAGCTTTCTTT. This translates into CASSWGRDMNTEAFF.

The genes are TRBV28 and TRBJ2-1, with a tentative D call TRBD2 (7 bases). CDR1 and CDR2 from the germline V gene are MDHEN and SYDVKM. CDR3 length equals 15 residues. V was cut by 6 bases and J by 12 bases, with 24 bases left in between. For the CDR3, the DNA is TGTGCCAGCAGCCCACCAGAGGGGGGGCTGTGGGCGCAGTTCTTC. Protein sequence: CASSPPEGGLWAQFF.

The chain recombines TRBV20-1 with TRBJ1-4, with D perhaps matching TRBD1 (6 bases). The CDR3 consists of 11 residues. V lost 3 bases, J lost 14 bases, and 13 bases lay in between. The germline V gene encodes CDR1 DFQATT and CDR2 SNEGSKA (reference sequence). The CDR3 region has the DNA TGCAGTGCTAGCTCAGATCAGGGGCTGTTTTTT. Translation: CSASSDQGLFF.

This chain uses TRBV21-1 with TRBJ1-5. TRBV21-1 is marked as a pseudogene. The CDR3 runs to 15 residues. The CDR3, as DNA: TGTGCCAGCAGCAAAGGGGGGGAACCCAATCAGCCCCAGCATTTT. Protein product: CASSKGGEPNQPQHF.

This clone was detected once. This rearrangement joins TRBV18 to TRBJ2-7, with TRBD2 identical over 14 bases. V shed 3 bases and J 4 bases; nucleotides not matched to a gene: 5. This CDR3 region has 16 residues. Germline CDR1 and CDR2: KGHSH and LQKENI. The CDR3 bases are TGTGCCAGCTCACCCCTAGGACTAGCGGGAGGATACGAGCAGTACTTC. This codes for CASSPLGLAGGYEQYF.

The rearrangement joins TRBV2 to TRBJ1-2; TRBD1 matches 10 bases. The CDR3 has 12 amino acids. Germline trimming cut 6 bases from V and 5 bases from J; bases unmatched to any gene: 0. Looked up from germline, CDR1 is SNHLY and CDR2 is FYNNEI. CDR3 region: CASRGQGYGYTF. The DNA of the CDR3 is TGTGCCAGCAGGGGACAGGGGTATGGCTACACCTTC.

The count of this clone is one. V and J are TRBV19 and TRBJ2-2; 10 nucleotides match TRBD2. The CDR3 is made up of 14 amino acids. J gave up 6 bases and V 5 bases, and 3 bases lay outside the gene matches. CDR1 is LNHDA, CDR2 SQIVND, per germline (reference sequence). The CDR3 here is CASSPLAGAGELFF. Here the CDR3 DNA reads TGTGCCAGTAGTCCGCTAGCGGGAGCCGGGGAGCTGTTTTTT.

This sequence joins TRBV11-2 and TRBJ1-2, with D unclear. The CDR3 sequence is 12 residues long. Germline CDR1 SGHAT, CDR2 FQNNGV. V was clipped by 5 bases and J by 7 bases, with 11 bases between them. The CDR3 here is CASSLLSSGYTF. DNA for the CDR3: TGTGCCAGCAGCCTGTTGAGTAGTGGCTACACCTTC.

This clone came up once. This chain joins TRBV10-3 and TRBJ1-6; 7 bases fit TRBD1. V trimming: 6 bases; J trimming: 6 bases; junction bases outside the gene matches: 2. The CDR3 spans 13 residues. CDR1 and CDR2 from the germline V gene are ENHRY and SYGVKD. CDR3 region: CAIRGQTNSPLHF. The DNA of the CDR3 is TGTGCCATCAGGGGACAGACTAATTCACCCCTCCACTTT.

The V call is TRBV7-6, the J call TRBJ1-2, with 7 nucleotides matching TRBD1. The CDR3 extends over 16 amino acids. Germline values: CDR1 SGHVS, CDR2 FNYEAQ. Losses at the gene ends were 5 bases for V and 4 bases for J; bases not matched to a gene: 13. CDR3 in DNA: TGTGCCAGCAGCAACCGAAACTTCCGGGACAGCTATGGCTACACCTTC. The encoded protein is CASSNRNFRDSYGYTF.

CDR3 coding DNA: TGCGCCAGCAGCTTGGCAGCGGGAGTTTCCGATACGCAGTATTTT. This sequence encodes CASSLAAGVSDTQYF. This chain uses TRBV5-1 with TRBJ2-3; 8 nucleotides match TRBD2. Trimming removed 0 bases from V and 6 bases from J; junction bases left unmatched: 6. Germline V CDR1 and CDR2: SGHRS, YFSETQ. The CDR3 contains 15 residues. Full variable domain (missing parts from reference TRBV5-1 and TRBJ2-3): KAGVTQTPRYLIKTRGQQVTLSCSPISGHRSVSWYQQTPGQGLQFLFEYFSETQRNKGNFPGRFSGRQFSNSRSEMNVSTLELGDSALYLCASSLAAGVSDTQYFGPGTRLTVL.

The CDR3 nucleotides are TGTGCCAGCAGCTTGAATCGACAGCCCGCCTACGAGCAGTACTTC. It yields the protein CASSLNRQPAYEQYF. The V call is TRBV5-6, the J call TRBJ2-7, with a weak D call TRBD1 (5 bases). The germline V gene has CDR1 SGHDT and CDR2 YYEEEE. The CDR3 is made up of 15 amino acids. V lost 1 base and J lost 2, with 13 bases in between.

This sequence joins TRBV7-3 and TRBJ2-2, with D uncertain. This CDR3 contains 13 residues. V was cut by 3 bases and J by 1 base, with 3 bases left in between. Germline assignment: CDR1 SGHTA and CDR2 FQGTGA. CDR3 in amino acids: CASSFLNTGELFF. In nucleotides, the CDR3 is TGTGCCAGCAGCTTCCTGAACACCGGGGAGCTGTTTTTT.

V usage is TRBV11-2 and J usage is TRBJ1-4; unclear D gene. V was clipped by 0 bases and J by 3 bases, with 8 bases between them. The CDR3 extends over 15 amino acids. Germline V gene data show CDR1 as SGHAT and CDR2 as FQNNGV. The CDR3 loop is CASSLDVGANEKLFF. The CDR3 DNA follows: TGTGCCAGCAGCTTAGACGTCGGGGCTAATGAAAAACTGTTTTTT. Combining the CDR3 with reference TRBV11-2 and TRBJ1-4 gives the whole variable domain EAGVAQSPRYKIIEKRQSVAFWCNPISGHATLYWYQQILGQGPKLLIQFQNNGVVDDSQLPKDRFSAERLKGVDSTLKIQPAKLEDSAVYLCASSLDVGANEKLFFGSGTQLSVL.

This clone turned up a few times. The gene calls are TRBV3-1 (or the pseudogene TRBV3-2) and TRBJ2-5; 7 bases map to TRBD2. Trimming cost V 2 bases and J 5 bases; bases outside gene matches: 5. CDR3 length equals 14 residues. The germline CDR1 and CDR2 sequences are LGHDT and YNNKEL (reference sequence). The CDR3, as DNA: TGTGCCAGCAGCCAATGGACTAGTTCTGAGACCCAGTACTTC. The encoded protein is CASSQWTSSETQYF.

The V and J genes are TRBV7-9 and TRBJ1-1, with a weak D call TRBD1 (5 bases). V was pared by 1 base and J by 11 bases, with 11 bases between. Looked up from germline, CDR1 is SEHNR and CDR2 is FQNEAQ (reference sequence). There are 12 residues in the CDR3. CDR3 DNA sequence: TGTGCCAGCAGCTTAGAAACGGGGGATGCTTTCTTT. It translates to CASSLETGDAFF.

The chain carries TRBV7-9 and TRBJ1-6; D gene ambiguous. Germline V gene lookup returns CDR1 SEHNR and CDR2 FQNEAQ (reference sequence). V lost 3 bases and J 7 bases, leaving 4 bases between the germline ends. The CDR3 length is 12 residues. In DNA, the CDR3 is TGTGCCAGCAGCTTGGGCAATTCACCCCTCCACTTT. This sequence encodes CASSLGNSPLHF. Filled out from reference TRBV7-9 and TRBJ1-6, the complete variable domain reads DTGVSQNPRHKITKRGQNVTFRCDPISEHNRLYWYRQTLGQGPEFLTYFQNEAQLEKSRLLSDRFSAERPKGSFSTLEIQRTEQGDSAMYLCASSLGNSPLHFGNGTRLTVT.

V usage is TRBV4-2 and J usage is TRBJ2-2, with 9 bases identical to TRBD2. With 1 base clipped from V and 0 bases from J, the junction kept 9 bases outside the gene matches. Germline CDR1 and CDR2: LGHNA and YNFKEQ. CDR3 length: 19 amino acids. The CDR3 sequence is CASSQGELAGTANTGELFF. In nucleotides, the CDR3 is TGTGCCAGCAGCCAAGGGGAACTAGCGGGCACCGCGAACACCGGGGAGCTGTTTTTT.